These 23 T cell receptor beta chains originate from one sample sequenced in a study of T cell responses to AZD1222 COVID-19 vaccine. Method: immunoSEQ multiplex PCR; TCRdb's copy keeps in-frame clones and lacks some. The sample lists 150,000 to 200,000 clones, 91% occurring once. The material was peripheral blood, obtained 28 days after the second AZD1222 dose. The receptors derive from an adult who received the AZD1222 COVID-19 vaccine.

The chain has TRBV6-6 and TRBJ1-1, with a tentative D call TRBD1 (6 bases). V shed 7 bases and J shed 5 bases, with 14 bases lying between them. The CDR3 sequence is 13 residues long. The V gene's germline CDR1 is MNHNY and CDR2 SVGAGI (reference sequence). The DNA of the CDR3 is TGTGCCAGCATACGGACAGAGAGTACTGAAGCTTTCTTT. This sequence encodes CASIRTESTEAFF.

V gene TRBV30 combines with J gene TRBJ1-6, with 8 positions matching TRBD1. The CDR3 runs 13 residues. Looked up from germline, CDR1 is GTSNPN and CDR2 is SVGIG (reference sequence). Trimming took 7 bases from V and 7 from J; bases not matched to a gene: 6. The CDR3 DNA reads as TGTGCCTATTCGACAGGGGTCAATTCACCCCTCCACTTT. This sequence encodes CAYSTGVNSPLHF.

The chain joins TRBV6-5 to TRBJ2-3; possible D gene TRBD1, 6 bases. Trimming pared 4 bases from V and 1 base from J, leaving 15 bases between. This CDR3 is built from 16 residues. The germline V gene encodes CDR1 MNHEY and CDR2 SVGAGI. CDR3 residues: CASSSNAGTRTDTQYF. CDR3 in DNA: TGTGCCAGCAGTTCCAACGCCGGGACACGCACAGATACGCAGTATTTT.

V usage is TRBV6-4 and J usage is TRBJ1-2; D is undetermined. Between the trimmed V and J ends, which lost 3 bases and 2 bases, there was a span of 13 bases. Germline CDR1 is MRHNA and CDR2 is SNTAGT. The CDR3 has 15 amino acids. The DNA for the CDR3 is TGTGCCAGCAGTGAGGAGTTGGCAGCCAACTATGGCTACACCTTC. This codes for CASSEELAANYGYTF.

V usage is TRBV5-1 and J usage is TRBJ2-1; 12 bases line up with TRBD2. The V segment lost 0 bases and the J segment 9 bases; nucleotides outside the gene matches: 7. The CDR3 covers 16 residues. Germline loops: CDR1 SGHRS, CDR2 YFSETQ. CDR3 sequence reads: CASSLVRTSGTSEQFF. The CDR3, as DNA: TGCGCCAGCAGCTTGGTTCGGACTAGCGGGACTAGTGAGCAGTTCTTC.

The CDR3 protein is CASSPPSRSGSYEQYF. CDR3 nucleotides: TGTGCCAGCAGCCCACCTAGTAGGAGCGGTTCCTACGAGCAGTACTTC. The rearrangement uses TRBV11-2 and TRBJ2-7; D is perhaps TRBD2 (5 bases). Germline V gene lookup returns CDR1 SGHAT and CDR2 FQNNGV. Deletions cut 5 bases from V and 1 base from J, with 18 bases between. CDR3 length: 16 amino acids.

This chain links TRBV6-2 or TRBV6-3 with TRBJ2-1; D is possibly TRBD2 (6 bases). This CDR3 has 15 residues. The germline CDR1 and CDR2 sequences are MNHEY and SVGEGT. V gave up 3 bases and J gave up 1 base, with 10 bases separating them. The CDR3 region is CASSYFGGSYNEQFF. In nucleotides, the CDR3 is TGTGCCAGCAGTTATTTTGGGGGGTCCTACAATGAGCAGTTCTTC.

This sequence joins TRBV27 and TRBJ1-5; possible D gene TRBD1, 6 bases. Germline loops: CDR1 MNHEY, CDR2 SMNVEV (reference sequence). Deletions cut 3 bases from V and 5 bases from J, with 8 bases between. This CDR3 is built from 13 residues. For the CDR3, the DNA is TGTGCCAGCAGTTTCAGGGGAGATCAGCCCCAGCATTTT. It translates to CASSFRGDQPQHF.

This chain joins TRBV19 and TRBJ2-3; no clear D. Germline lookup yields CDR1 LNHDA and CDR2 SQIVND (reference sequence). This CDR3 contains 13 residues. V lost 7 bases, J lost 1 base, and 9 bases lay in between. The CDR3 nucleotides are TGTGCCAGTAAGAGTCAGGGCACAGATACGCAGTATTTT. Translation: CASKSQGTDTQYF.

The chain uses TRBV29-1 and TRBJ2-7, with D hard to call. Germline V gene lookup returns CDR1 SQVTM and CDR2 ANQGSEA. The CDR3 spans 13 residues. V lost 0 bases to trimming and J lost 3 bases, with 9 bases between them. CDR3 loop: CSVEEGSFYEQYF. As DNA, the CDR3 is TGCAGCGTTGAAGAGGGCAGCTTCTACGAGCAGTACTTC.

V usage is TRBV18 and J usage is TRBJ2-7, with D possibly TRBD1 on 6 matching bases. V lost 2 bases, J lost 3 bases, and 14 bases lay in between. The germline CDR1 and CDR2 sequences are KGHSH and LQKENI. This CDR3 contains 15 residues. This CDR3 is CASSPGQGSIYEQYF. Written as DNA, the CDR3 is TGTGCCAGCTCACCAGGCCAGGGGAGTATCTACGAGCAGTACTTC. Drawing the rest from reference TRBV18 and TRBJ2-7, the complete variable domain is NAGVMQNPRHLVRRRGQEARLRCSPMKGHSHVYWYRQLPEEGLKFMVYLQKENIIDESGMPKERFSAEFPKEGPSILRIQQVVRGDSAAYFCASSPGQGSIYEQYFGPGTRLTVT.

The chain combines TRBV18 with TRBJ2-1; 11 nucleotides agree with TRBD2. The germline V gene encodes CDR1 KGHSH and CDR2 LQKENI. V gave up 2 bases and J gave up 8 bases; unmatched junction bases: 8. The CDR3 is 16 residues long. The CDR3 nucleotides read TGTGCCAGCTCACCATATACTAGCGGGAGTAGAGATGAGCAGTTCTTC. The encoded protein is CASSPYTSGSRDEQFF.

This sequence joins TRBV6-5 and TRBJ2-7; D perhaps matches TRBD2 (6 bases). This CDR3 comprises 13 residues. V lost 0 bases and J 6 bases, leaving 9 bases between the germline ends. CDR1 and CDR2 from the germline V gene are MNHEY and SVGAGI. The CDR3 sequence is CASSYSSGLEQYF. CDR3 DNA sequence: TGTGCCAGCAGTTACTCGTCGGGACTCGAGCAGTACTTC.

The V gene is TRBV7-8, the J gene TRBJ2-2; tentatively, D is TRBD1 (5 bases). This CDR3 comprises 15 residues. V was clipped by 5 bases and J by 6 bases, with 16 bases between them. Germline V gene sequence: CDR1 SGHVS, CDR2 FQNEAQ. The CDR3 DNA follows: TGTGCCAGCAGCCAGATCGACCTCAGGGCCGGGGAGCTGTTTTTT. Its protein product is CASSQIDLRAGELFF.

This clone was seen only a few times. The chain uses TRBV27 and TRBJ1-2, with 9 bases identical to TRBD1. This CDR3 has 15 residues. Germline V gives CDR1 MNHEY, CDR2 SMNVEV (reference sequence). V dropped 5 bases and J dropped 4; count of bases not matched to a gene: 8. The CDR3 coding sequence is TGTGCCAGCAGTCCCTGGGACAGGGCGCGCTATGGCTACACCTTC. The encoded protein is CASSPWDRARYGYTF.

In this sample, this clone turned up a few times. This chain connects TRBV5-1 to TRBJ2-5; D tentatively fits TRBD1 or TRBD2 (6 bases each). There are 13 residues in the CDR3. Trimming took 4 bases from V and 5 from J, leaving 12 bases between them. Germline-derived CDR1 and CDR2 are SGHRS and YFSETQ. The CDR3 loop is CASSGEGGETQYF. The CDR3 DNA follows: TGCGCCAGCAGCGGAGAAGGGGGGGAGACCCAGTACTTC.

This chain joins TRBV27 and TRBJ1-5; TRBD1 matches 8 bases. This CDR3 has 13 residues. Germline CDR1 MNHEY, CDR2 SMNVEV (reference sequence). Losses at the gene ends were 6 bases for V and 7 bases for J; bases not matched to a gene: 5. The CDR3 sequence: CASSSAGGQPQHF. The CDR3 DNA reads TGTGCCAGCAGCTCCGCAGGGGGCCAGCCCCAGCATTTT.

J is TRBJ1-5 and V is TRBV6-5, with 8 bases aligning to TRBD1. V trimming: 6 bases; J trimming: 13 bases; junction bases outside the gene matches: 14. This CDR3 has 14 amino acids. From germline, CDR1 is MNHEY and CDR2 SVGAGI. The CDR3 coding sequence is TGTGCCAGCAGCATGACGACAGGGGAAGCCAAGCAGCATTTT. Protein product: CASSMTTGEAKQHF.

This clone was seen once. The chain couples TRBV24-1 to TRBJ1-2; D is unclear. Germline V gene lookup returns CDR1 KGHDR and CDR2 SFDVKD. This CDR3 comprises 11 residues. V lost 4 bases, J lost 5 bases, and 4 bases lay in between. The CDR3 DNA reads as TGTGCCACCAGTGACCTATATGGCTACACCTTC. It codes for CATSDLYGYTF.

V usage is TRBV12-3 or TRBV12-4 and J usage is TRBJ1-2, with D unresolved. This CDR3 spans 11 amino acids. Trimming took 7 bases from V and 8 from J, leaving 11 bases between them. CDR3 nucleotides: TGTGCCAGCACCGCCCGGAGGGGCTACACCTTC. This gives the protein CASTARRGYTF.

The chain recombines TRBV29-1 with TRBJ2-3; D possibly matches TRBD1 or TRBD2 (5 bases each). This CDR3 comprises 14 residues. Germline CDR1 SQVTM, CDR2 ANQGSEA. Trimming removed 3 bases at V and 9 bases at J, with 19 bases between. The CDR3 DNA follows: TGCAGCGTTGATTCCGGGGCCGGGGAAGAGACGCAGTATTTT. It is translated as CSVDSGAGEETQYF.

This sequence joins TRBV11-2 and TRBJ1-2, with D possibly TRBD1 on 5 matching bases. The V gene's germline CDR1 is SGHAT and CDR2 FQNNGV. The V and J ends lost 1 base and 3 bases respectively, with 15 bases between them. The CDR3 totals 16 residues. Here the CDR3 DNA reads TGTGCCAGCAGCTTAGGGGGGATCAGGGAGGACTATGGCTACACCTTC. This sequence encodes CASSLGGIREDYGYTF.

The chain couples TRBV27 to TRBJ2-7; 7 positions match TRBD1. From germline, CDR1 is MNHEY and CDR2 SMNVEV (reference sequence). V gave up 7 bases and J gave up 2 bases; unmatched junction bases: 8. This CDR3 is 14 amino acids long. The CDR3 spells CASNPRDRTYEQYF. The CDR3 DNA sequence: TGTGCCAGCAACCCCCGGGACAGAACCTACGAGCAGTACTTC.